Below, 7 T cell receptor beta chains from the same sample are listed, as sequenced in a study of radiotherapy plus CTLA-4 blockade in lung cancer. Here immunoSEQ multiplex PCR was the method, and the copy in TCRdb shows in-frame clones only, minus some. Here the sample spans some 40,000 clones, about 74% being singletons. The specimen comprised peripheral blood, sampled from a patient treated with radiotherapy plus ipilimumab. These receptors all stem from a human donor with non-small cell lung cancer whose response to radiotherapy plus ipilimumab could not be evaluated.

The V call is TRBV6-1, the J call TRBJ1-2; the D gene is possibly TRBD1 (6 bases). The ends were cut back, 6 bases at V and 7 bases at J, with 12 bases in the middle. This CDR3 spans 12 amino acids. The germline gives CDR1 MNHNS, CDR2 SASEGT. The CDR3 DNA reads TGTGCCAGCAGAGCGGGAGGGGGTGGCTACACCTTC. This encodes CASRAGGGGYTF.

This clone is deemed medium-sized (0.01 to 0.1%). The J gene is TRBJ1-4, the V gene TRBV5-1; D is uncertain. This CDR3 spans 12 amino acids. Per germline, CDR1 SGHRS and CDR2 YFSETQ. V was trimmed by 2 bases and J by 8 bases, leaving 7 bases between them. The CDR3 nucleotides read TGCGCCAGCAGCTTTACGGGGGAAAAACTGTTTTTT. Amino acids: CASSFTGEKLFF.

The chain combines TRBV28 with TRBJ1-3, with TRBD1 matching 7 bases. V lost 6 bases, J lost 8 bases, and 10 bases stayed unmatched. There are 14 residues in the CDR3. Per the germline V gene, CDR1 is MDHEN and CDR2 is SYDVKM. The CDR3 coding sequence is TGTGCCAGCAGCCGATCGACAGGGATATACACCATATATTTT. Its protein is CASSRSTGIYTIYF.

The V gene is TRBV5-1, the J gene TRBJ2-1, with D maybe TRBD1 (5 bases). The ends were cut back, 4 bases at V and 7 bases at J, with 9 bases in the middle. CDR1 and CDR2 from the germline V gene are SGHRS and YFSETQ. The CDR3 length is 12 residues. The chain's CDR3 is CASSHQGNEQFF. CDR3 nucleotides: TGCGCCAGCAGCCACCAGGGTAATGAGCAGTTCTTC.

This clone occurred a few times. The CDR3 DNA sequence: TGCGCCAGCAGCTCGGGACAGGATCCCCACGAGCAGTACTTC. Translated: CASSSGQDPHEQYF. The gene calls are TRBV5-1 and TRBJ2-5, with TRBD1 identical over 8 bases. The J call is in doubt because the DNA end fits TRBJ2-7 better. The CDR3 is 14 residues long. CDR1 and CDR2 (germline): SGHRS, YFSETQ.

This sequence joins TRBV7-3 and TRBJ2-7, with a weak D call TRBD1 (8 bases). The CDR3 length is 16 residues. Trimming left V 5 bases short and J 1 base short, with 18 bases between. The germline V gene has CDR1 SGHTA and CDR2 FQGTGA. The CDR3 DNA reads as TGTGCCAGCAGCCCAGGGGGGGGACAGGAGTCCTACGAGCAGTACTTC. Its translation: CASSPGGGQESYEQYF. The full variable domain, rest sourced from reference TRBV7-3 and TRBJ2-7, is GAGVSQTPSNKVTEKGKYVELRCDPISGHTALYWYRQSLGQGPEFLIYFQGTGAADDSGLPNDRFFAVRPEGSVSTLKIQRTERGDSAVYLCASSPGGGQESYEQYFGPGTRLTVT.

The rearrangement links TRBV27 to TRBJ2-6; 8 nucleotides line up with TRBD2. Unmatched junction bases numbered 15, after V lost 3 bases and J lost 2 bases. This CDR3 spans 20 amino acids. Germline V gene data show CDR1 as MNHEY and CDR2 as SMNVEV (reference sequence). The CDR3 nucleotides are TGTGCCAGCAGTTTTGGGGGGGCGGGGGGCGGTACGGCTGGGGCCAACGTCCTGACTTTC. Residues: CASSFGGAGGGTAGANVLTF.